Given below is one TCR beta chain in context. Antigen specificity is unknown. The PCR employed 60 Vbeta primers together with 13 Jbeta primers. Clones were read by immunoSEQ multiplex PCR, and TCRdb kept only the in-frame ones, dropping some. The repertoire consists of about 190,000 clones, with approximately 90% occurring once and the leading ten covering roughly 0.98%. This sample stems from a study of cytomegalovirus exposure and HLA in healthy donors. Broader study findings: According to reports, the classifier identified cytomegalovirus status with high specificity and sensitivity. Specificity for CMV antigens was confirmed in vitro for a few of the CMV-associated chains. Earlier results showed most TCR beta V segments being productive about 87% or about 30% of the time.

The germline CDR1 and CDR2 sequences are MNHEY and SMNVEV (reference sequence). This CDR3 is 13 amino acids long. The V gene lost 1 base and the J gene lost 7 bases, with 10 bases spanning the gap. This rearrangement joins TRBV27 to TRBJ1-2; a weak D match, TRBD1 (5 bases). Sequencing input: PBMCs. The TCR sequence derives from a boy younger than 10 in good health and CMV-seronegative. This CDR3 reads CASSLWRGAGYTF. The CDR3 bases are TGTGCCAGCAGTTTATGGAGGGGAGCTGGCTACACCTTC.